What follows are 13 T cell receptor beta chains derived from one specimen sequenced in a study of CXCR3-negative and CXCR3-positive naive CD8 T cells. UMI-labeled TRB cDNA libraries were prepared by 5' RACE. Reprocessing the 5' RACE reads, TCRdb reports a single entry for every CDR3 protein and omits DNA. This sample's table reports around 140,000 distinct CDR3 sequences. Sequencing was performed on naive CXCR3- CD8+ T cells from blood. Documented subset: CD45RO-CCR7+CD27+CD95- naive CD8+ T cells lacking CXCR3 (TNR3-). Receptors originate from a human donor in good health. Some clones in this sample may be carry-over from other donors' samples.

The rearrangement uses TRBV19 and TRBJ2-7. The CDR3 is 14 amino acids. The germline CDR1 and CDR2 sequences are LNHDA and SQIVND (reference sequence). This CDR3 is CASSLVGLSYEQYF.

The V and J genes are TRBV15 and TRBJ2-1; without DNA, the TCRdb call of TRBD1 cannot be checked. This CDR3 spans 15 amino acids. Looked up from germline, CDR1 is LNHNV and CDR2 is YYDKDF (reference sequence). The CDR3 loop reads CASAFGTGSYNEQFF. The full variable domain, rest sourced from reference TRBV15 and TRBJ2-1, is DAMVIQNPRYQVTQFGKPVTLSCSQTLNHNVMYWYQQKSSQAPKLLFHYYDKDFNNEADTPDNFQSRRPNTSFCFLDIRSPGLGDTAMYLCASAFGTGSYNEQFFGPGTRLTVL.

This chain connects TRBV4-1 to TRBJ2-1. The length of the CDR3 is 15 residues. In germline, CDR1 is MGHRA, CDR2 YSYEKL. The CDR3 protein is CASSQGPPPYNEQFF.

The chain joins TRBV12-3 or TRBV12-4 to TRBJ2-1; with no DNA, the TCRdb D assignment of TRBD1 cannot be verified. This CDR3 is 11 amino acids long. CDR3 region: CASRTGDEQFF.

The chain employs TRBV2 and TRBJ2-1; the D call from TCRdb, TRBD2, cannot be confirmed without DNA. The CDR3 consists of 14 residues. Germline-derived CDR1 and CDR2 are SNHLY and FYNNEI. The CDR3 here is CASSDKVRWDEQFF.

The chain combines TRBV4-1 with TRBJ2-7; TCRdb reports TRBD1, a call that lacks DNA to check it against. The CDR3 totals 14 residues. Per germline, CDR1 MGHRA and CDR2 YSYEKL. CDR3 loop: CASSQGGRGHEQYF.

The chain recombines TRBV10-3 with TRBJ1-1. The CDR3 covers 15 residues. CDR1 is ENHRY and CDR2 is SYGVKD in the germline V gene. The CDR3 spells CAISEWTGLNTEAFF.

The gene calls are TRBV11-2 and TRBJ2-1; TCRdb's assignment of TRBD2 cannot be checked, as there is no DNA. The length of the CDR3 is 16 residues. Per germline, CDR1 SGHAT and CDR2 FQNNGV. CDR3 loop: CASSQPRLAGGNEQFF. Full variable domain (rest looked up from reference TRBV11-2 and TRBJ2-1): EAGVAQSPRYKIIEKRQSVAFWCNPISGHATLYWYQQILGQGPKLLIQFQNNGVVDDSQLPKDRFSAERLKGVDSTLKIQPAKLEDSAVYLCASSQPRLAGGNEQFFGPGTRLTVL.

V and J are TRBV5-1 and TRBJ1-1; the TRBD1 assignment by TCRdb is unverifiable without DNA. The CDR3 totals 13 residues. Germline loops: CDR1 SGHRS, CDR2 YFSETQ. The CDR3: CASTWTGGTEAFF.

V gene TRBV13 combines with J gene TRBJ2-7; TCRdb returns TRBD1, unconfirmable since there is no DNA. The CDR3 runs to 14 residues. Germline lookup yields CDR1 PRHDT and CDR2 FYEKMQ (reference sequence). CDR3 loop: CASSLGAGGYEQYF.

CDR3: CASSVRRLLNTGELFF. The rearrangement links TRBV6-2 or TRBV6-3 to TRBJ2-2. The CDR3 is made up of 16 amino acids. In germline, CDR1 is MNHEY, CDR2 SVGEGT.

Here the CDR3 reads CASDRGEDQPQHF. The rearrangement uses TRBV12-3 or TRBV12-4 and TRBJ1-5; TCRdb gives TRBD1 as the D gene, but with no DNA this cannot be confirmed. The length of the CDR3 is 13 residues.

The chain is built from TRBV4-1 and TRBJ2-2; TCRdb calls TRBD2, which cannot be checked without DNA. Germline values: CDR1 MGHRA, CDR2 YSYEKL. This CDR3 is 17 amino acids long. The CDR3 here is CASSQQGGTTRPGELFF.